There are many counts of the clone carrying this T cell receptor beta chain. The TCR beta library used iRepertoire HTBI primers with Arm-PCR amplification of CDR3. TCRdb recomputed calls from the multiplex PCR reads with MiXCR, one row per CDR3 protein. Of more than 400,000 distinct CDR3 sequences listed, about 15% are singletons. The data are from a study of regulatory T cells in long-lasting Graves disease. CDR1 and CDR2 (germline): SGHAT, FQNNGV. The germline V and J ends were trimmed by 5 bases and 9 bases, with 14 bases remaining between them. This CDR3 is built from 13 residues. Time point described: newly diagnosed GD, antithyroid drugs for less than 3 months. There was RNA extracted from PBMCs, and the TCR library was made from it. The sample was also reused in another study, on T cells in Graves' hyperthyroidism and ophthalmopathy.

The gene calls are TRBV11-2 and TRBJ2-1; D assignment may be TRBD1 or TRBD2 (5 bases each). The sequence came from a woman in her 30s with Graves disease. The sequencing here drew on peripheral blood mononuclear cells (PBMCs), taken at new diagnosis, from a patient treated with antithyroid drugs. CDR3 nucleotide sequence: TGTGCCAGCAGCCCCGGGACCTTACCTGAGCAGTTCTTC. This codes for CASSPGTLPEQFF.